Presented here are 5 T cell receptor beta chains from one specimen sequenced in a study of molecular identifiers for immune sequencing clone quantification. MiXCR, applied by TCRdb to the PCR reads, yields one record per CDR3 protein. Here the sample spans more than 550,000 distinct CDR3 sequences, approximately 24% being singletons. Sequenced input: naive CD8+ T cells from blood, with Jurkat cell RNA spiked in. Subset of the sample: FACS-sorted CD8+CD4-CCR7+CD45RA+ naive T cells. The receptors derive from a human donor in good health. Some libraries in this study had Jurkat cell RNA spiked in.

This clonotype has at least ten counts. The chain combines TRBV7-9 with TRBJ1-5; D remains ambiguous. Germline values: CDR1 SEHNR, CDR2 FQNEAQ (reference sequence). The CDR3 extends over 16 amino acids. V was shortened by 4 bases and J by 1 base, with 14 bases between the two germline ends. The DNA of the CDR3 is TGTGCCAGCAGCTCGGAGGGATCTGCAAGCAATCAGCCCCAGCATTTT. Protein: CASSSEGSASNQPQHF.

This clonotype was observed many times. The chain joins TRBV30 to TRBJ2-1; 8 bases fit TRBD2. The CDR3 is 14 amino acids. Germline V gene lookup returns CDR1 GTSNPN and CDR2 SVGIG (reference sequence). Trimming removed 3 bases from V and 8 bases from J; junction bases left unmatched: 9. The CDR3 loop reads CAWSGTRVSDEQFF. For the CDR3, the DNA is TGTGCCTGGAGCGGGACTAGGGTTTCCGATGAGCAGTTCTTC.

This clonotype was seen ten or more times. This chain joins TRBV6-2 or TRBV6-3 and TRBJ2-1, with D possibly matching TRBD2 (5 bases). Germline V gives CDR1 MNHEY, CDR2 SVGEGT. CDR3 length: 12 amino acids. The V and J ends lost 1 base and 8 bases respectively, with 6 bases between them. CDR3 nucleotides: TGTGCCAGCAGTTACTTGGAGGATGAGCAGTTCTTC. Its protein is CASSYLEDEQFF.

This clonotype has at least ten counts. The chain is built from TRBV7-2 and TRBJ2-7, with unresolved D. CDR1 and CDR2 (germline): SGHTA, FQGNSA. V gave up 1 base and J gave up 3 bases, with 10 bases separating them. CDR3 length: 14 amino acids. The DNA of the CDR3 is TGTGCCAGCAGCTTAGTGTTTCCGGGCTACGAGCAGTACTTC. Encoded protein: CASSLVFPGYEQYF.

J is TRBJ2-1 and V is TRBV6-4; weak D call: TRBD2 (5 bases). V shed 3 bases and J shed 0 bases, with 18 bases lying between them. The CDR3 extends over 18 amino acids. CDR1 and CDR2 from the germline V gene are MRHNA and SNTAGT. CDR3 loop: CASSDEGFPGVSYNEQFF. The CDR3 DNA sequence: TGTGCCAGCAGTGATGAGGGCTTTCCGGGCGTCTCCTACAATGAGCAGTTCTTC.